Detailed here is one TCR beta chain. What it binds is unknown. Starting from PBMCs, sorting isolated CD4+ and CD8+ T cells. Reverse transcription of extracted RNA yielded cDNA, which provided the sequencing template. This table comes from immunoSEQ multiplex PCR, and its TCRdb copy is limited to in-frame clones, with some not included. The data show 90,000 to 100,000 clones, 35% to 50% seen once. This CDR3 is built from 13 residues. Germline values: CDR1 SGHAT, CDR2 FQNNGV. V was cut by 0 bases and J by 5 bases, with 5 bases left in between. This record belongs to a study of CD8+ T cells in alopecia areata. Study at large: Treated patients took oral tofacitinib at 5 to 10 mg twice daily.

Study-level findings and limits: For lesional scalp, especially alopecia totalis/universalis, clonality was higher than in normal scalp.

This receptor was taken from a human donor with alopecia areata. The sequenced material came from CD4+ T cells sorted from blood. The V and J genes are TRBV11-2 and TRBJ2-1, with unresolved D. The CDR3 bases are TGTGCCAGCAGCTTAGACGCGAACAATGAGCAGTTCTTC. It is translated as CASSLDANNEQFF.